A single sample gave rise to the 23 T cell receptor beta chains below, sequenced in a study of blood T cell repertoires in COVID-19. Assay: immunoSEQ multiplex PCR; the TCRdb copy retains only in-frame clones and omits some. Of approximately 6,400 clones in the sample, 88% are singletons; the top ten hold less than 9%. The material sequenced was peripheral blood. These receptors originate from a human donor in a cohort sampled during active COVID-19.

This chain connects TRBV6-6 to TRBJ1-1; D ambiguous. The CDR3 loop spans 14 amino acids. With 2 bases removed from V and 0 bases from J, the gap between germline ends came to 7 bases. The germline V gene has CDR1 MNHNY and CDR2 SVGAGI (reference sequence). CDR3 in amino acids: CASSYEGLNTEAFF. CDR3 nucleotide sequence: TGTGCCAGCAGTTACGAGGGCTTGAACACTGAAGCTTTCTTT.

The CDR3 spells CASSSVANVLTF. CDR3 in DNA: TGTGCCAGCAGCTCAGTCGCCAACGTCCTGACTTTC. V is TRBV11-2 and J is TRBJ2-6; no clear D. This CDR3 is built from 12 residues. V shed 4 bases and J shed 7 bases, with 5 bases lying between them. Germline CDR1 SGHAT, CDR2 FQNNGV.

V usage is TRBV4-3 and J usage is TRBJ2-1, with D possibly TRBD1 on 5 matching bases. Germline CDR1 LGHNA, CDR2 YSLEER. The CDR3 spans 14 residues. Between the trimmed V and J ends, which lost 2 bases and 6 bases, there was a span of 11 bases. The CDR3 DNA is TGCGCCAGCAGCCAAACCAGGGTAGGCAATGAGCAGTTCTTC. This codes for CASSQTRVGNEQFF.

This rearrangement joins TRBV28 to TRBJ2-6, with TRBD2 matching over 7 bases. The CDR3 length is 15 residues. Germline assignment: CDR1 MDHEN and CDR2 SYDVKM. Trimming removed 6 bases from V and 0 bases from J; junction bases left unmatched: 2. The chain's CDR3 is CASSVAGSGANVLTF. In DNA form, the CDR3 reads TGTGCCAGCAGCGTAGCGGGCTCTGGGGCCAACGTCCTGACTTTC.

J is TRBJ2-7 and V is TRBV11-2; 9 bases align to TRBD1. CDR1 SGHAT and CDR2 FQNNGV come from the germline V gene. J was trimmed by 3 bases and V by 5 bases; bases with no gene match: 5. The CDR3 is 14 residues long. CDR3 nucleotide sequence: TGTGCCAGCAGCCGGGACAGGGATTACTACGAGCAGTACTTC. Translated, it gives CASSRDRDYYEQYF. Full variable domain (missing parts from reference TRBV11-2 and TRBJ2-7): EAGVAQSPRYKIIEKRQSVAFWCNPISGHATLYWYQQILGQGPKLLIQFQNNGVVDDSQLPKDRFSAERLKGVDSTLKIQPAKLEDSAVYLCASSRDRDYYEQYFGPGTRLTVT.

This clone was counted between two and nine times. CDR3 amino acids: CASSLSQNYGYTF. The DNA of the CDR3 is TGTGCCAGCAGTCTGTCCCAGAACTATGGCTACACCTTC. The chain employs TRBV2 and TRBJ1-2; unclear D gene. The CDR3 contains 13 residues. The V gene lost 5 bases and the J gene lost 2 bases, with 9 bases spanning the gap. Germline CDR1 is SNHLY and CDR2 is FYNNEI.

The chain combines TRBV3-1 (or the pseudogene TRBV3-2) with TRBJ1-4; maybe TRBD1 (5 bases). V was pared by 3 bases and J by 8 bases, with 10 bases between. The CDR3 is 13 amino acids. CDR1 and CDR2 (germline): LGHDT, YNNKEL (reference sequence). CDR3 in amino acids: CASSHTGLEKLFF. For the CDR3, the DNA is TGTGCCAGCAGCCACACGGGACTCGAAAAACTGTTTTTT.

The CDR3 DNA sequence: TGTGCCATCAGTGAGGCCGCCGGGAGTGGAGAGACCCAGTACTTC. Its protein is CAISEAAGSGETQYF. The chain joins TRBV10-3 to TRBJ2-5; D is perhaps TRBD2 (6 bases). V was shortened by 2 bases and J by 4 bases, with 14 bases between the two germline ends. The length of the CDR3 is 15 residues. The germline V gene has CDR1 ENHRY and CDR2 SYGVKD.

This clone was seen only a few times. V gene TRBV10-1 combines with J gene TRBJ2-7, with 8 bases fitting TRBD1. Germline-derived CDR1 and CDR2 are WNHNN and SYGVQD (reference sequence). This CDR3 has 13 residues. V dropped 0 bases and J dropped 10; count of bases not matched to a gene: 5. In nucleotides, the CDR3 is TGCGCCAGCAGTGAGTCCCGTGGACAGGGACAGTACTTC. It encodes CASSESRGQGQYF.

The chain couples TRBV18 to TRBJ2-5; 8 bases align to TRBD1. Germline-derived CDR1 and CDR2 are KGHSH and LQKENI. The V gene end was trimmed by 2 bases and the J gene end by 4 bases; junction bases not matched to a gene: 3. The CDR3 runs to 14 residues. CDR3 residues: CASSPWTGRETQYF. DNA of the CDR3: TGTGCCAGCTCACCATGGACAGGGAGAGAGACCCAGTACTTC.

The chain links TRBV23-1 to TRBJ2-3; 10 positions match TRBD2. TRBV23-1 is assigned to the ORF class and has an uncertain function. This CDR3 region has 17 residues. The V and J ends lost 4 bases and 2 bases, in that order; junction bases with no gene match: 9. CDR3 in amino acids: CASSPRTSGLPTDTQYF. CDR3 in DNA: TGCGCCAGCAGTCCCCGGACTAGCGGTTTACCCACAGATACGCAGTATTTT.

The genes are TRBV13 and TRBJ2-5; 9 positions agree with TRBD2. Per the germline V gene, CDR1 is PRHDT and CDR2 is FYEKMQ (reference sequence). The CDR3 loop spans 16 amino acids. V dropped 0 bases and J dropped 4; count of bases not matched to a gene: 6. The CDR3 region has the DNA TGTGCCAGCAGCTTAGGAGGCGGGGGGGCCCGAGAGACCCAGTACTTC. Translating gives CASSLGGGGARETQYF.

The chain combines TRBV2 with TRBJ1-2; TRBD1 agrees at 11 bases. Unmatched junction bases numbered 6, after V lost 5 bases and J lost 4 bases. There are 15 residues in the CDR3. Germline V CDR1 and CDR2: SNHLY, FYNNEI. The CDR3 DNA reads TGTGCCAGCAGTCGGGACAGGGGGGGATCCTATGGCTACACCTTC. It encodes CASSRDRGGSYGYTF.

This clone was seen only once. The chain joins TRBV20-1 to TRBJ1-2, with TRBD1 matching over 8 bases. V dropped 3 bases and J dropped 0; count of bases not matched to a gene: 9. The germline V gene encodes CDR1 DFQATT and CDR2 SNEGSKA (reference sequence). The CDR3 is 16 residues long. The CDR3 protein is CSASRLGTGANYGYTF. The CDR3 DNA sequence: TGCAGTGCTAGTCGTTTGGGGACAGGAGCTAACTATGGCTACACCTTC.

This chain links TRBV7-2 with TRBJ2-7; TRBD1 matches 7 bases. In germline, CDR1 is SGHTA, CDR2 FQGNSA. The CDR3 covers 13 residues. V dropped 5 bases and J dropped 3; count of bases not matched to a gene: 4. The CDR3 spells CASSRWTGYEQYF. CDR3 bases: TGTGCCAGCAGCCGTTGGACAGGCTACGAGCAGTACTTC.

This clone was counted between two and nine times. This chain joins TRBV2 and TRBJ2-3; tentatively, D is TRBD1 (7 bases). In germline, CDR1 is SNHLY, CDR2 FYNNEI. The CDR3 runs 17 residues. V was trimmed by 4 bases and J by 0 bases, leaving 17 bases between them. For the CDR3, the DNA is TGTGCCAGCAGTGTCCCGGCGACAGGGAGGAGCACAGATACGCAGTATTTT. The encoded protein is CASSVPATGRSTDTQYF. Combining the CDR3 with reference TRBV2 and TRBJ2-3 gives the whole variable domain EPEVTQTPSHQVTQMGQEVILRCVPISNHLYFYWYRQILGQKVEFLVSFYNNEISEKSEIFDDQFSVERPDGSNFTLKIRSTKLEDSAMYFCASSVPATGRSTDTQYFGPGTRLTVL.

This rearrangement joins TRBV5-5 to TRBJ2-7; 9 bases match TRBD1. The V segment lost 4 bases and the J segment 6 bases; nucleotides outside the gene matches: 8. In germline, CDR1 is SGHKS, CDR2 YYEKEE (reference sequence). CDR3 length: 14 amino acids. The CDR3 sequence is CASSVRQGVSEQYF. The CDR3 coding sequence is TGTGCCAGCAGCGTACGACAGGGGGTCTCCGAGCAGTACTTC.

J is TRBJ1-2 and V is TRBV6-2 or TRBV6-3; the match to TRBD1 covers 7 bases. CDR1 is MNHEY and CDR2 is SVGEGT in the germline V gene. This CDR3 contains 15 residues. Germline trimming cut 6 bases from V and 4 bases from J; bases unmatched to any gene: 11. Here the CDR3 DNA reads TGTGCCAGCAGCCCCCCACAGGGGCCCCTCTATGGCTACACCTTC. Translated, it gives CASSPPQGPLYGYTF.

This chain connects TRBV10-3 to TRBJ1-2; 9 bases align to TRBD1. Trimming took 6 bases from V and 5 from J; bases not matched to a gene: 10. Germline V gene lookup returns CDR1 ENHRY and CDR2 SYGVKD. The CDR3 has 15 residues. The CDR3 DNA reads as TGTGCCATCAGACCCCGGACAGGGGTTTATTATGGCTACACCTTC. Its translation is CAIRPRTGVYYGYTF.

This chain uses TRBV5-5 with TRBJ1-1, with TRBD1 identical over 8 bases. Germline CDR1 is SGHKS and CDR2 is YYEKEE (reference sequence). The J segment lost 0 bases and the V segment lost 3 bases, leaving 13 bases of the junction unmatched. The CDR3 contains 18 residues. CDR3 nucleotides: TGTGCCAGCAGCTCCTTTCTACAGGGGGGCCGCTTGAACACTGAAGCTTTCTTT. Its translation: CASSSFLQGGRLNTEAFF.

A few counts support this clone. J is TRBJ1-1 and V is TRBV10-1; TRBD1 is a possible D gene (6 bases). Trimming pared 4 bases from V and 0 bases from J, leaving 6 bases between. This CDR3 spans 13 amino acids. Germline CDR1 and CDR2: WNHNN and SYGVQD (reference sequence). The CDR3 reads CASSAGVNTEAFF. The DNA for the CDR3 is TGCGCCAGCAGTGCAGGGGTGAACACTGAAGCTTTCTTT.

Only a few counts were recorded for this clone. The same CDR3 can be traced to other DNA sequences in this sample. The chain combines TRBV3-1 (or the pseudogene TRBV3-2) with TRBJ1-5; the D is unclear. V shed 2 bases and J shed 6 bases, with 8 bases lying between them. Germline V gene lookup returns CDR1 LGHDT and CDR2 YNNKEL (reference sequence). The CDR3 is 13 amino acids. Here the CDR3 DNA reads TGTGCCAGCAGCCAAAAGGAGGGTCAGCCCCAGCATTTT. Its protein is CASSQKEGQPQHF.

V usage is TRBV5-1 and J usage is TRBJ2-5; D perhaps matches TRBD2 (7 bases). Trimming removed 6 bases from V and 5 bases from J, with 20 bases in between. There are 15 residues in the CDR3. CDR1 is SGHRS, CDR2 YFSETQ, per germline. The CDR3: CASTPSRGGAETQYF. CDR3 nucleotide sequence: TGCGCCAGCACCCCCTCAAGGGGGGGCGCTGAGACCCAGTACTTC.